The 10 T cell receptor beta chains below all came from one sample that was sequenced in a study of blood T cell repertoires in COVID-19 (dated by TCRdb to the early 2020s). The protocol used for the library was the immunoSEQ multiplex PCR assay. TCRdb mirrors the immuneACCESS table, restricted to in-frame sequences. Some clones are absent from its copies; in checked studies, under half trace to an unresolved V gene, and the reason for the others is unknown. This sample comprises about 380,000 clones, around 84% of them detected only once. The ten biggest clones cover roughly 3.4% of the sample. Sequenced: peripheral blood. Every receptor here comes from a woman between 18 and 29 years old with acute or convalescent COVID-19.

The gene calls are TRBV4-1 and TRBJ2-7; TRBD2 agrees at 8 bases. The CDR3 spans 14 residues. V shed 1 base and J 6 bases; nucleotides not matched to a gene: 5. The V gene's germline CDR1 is MGHRA and CDR2 YSYEKL. The DNA of the CDR3 is TGCGCCAGCAGCCAAGGGACGGGAGGGCCCGAGCAGTACTTC. Its protein is CASSQGTGGPEQYF.

The chain recombines TRBV7-9 with TRBJ1-2; no definite D call. The V and J ends lost 0 bases and 4 bases respectively, with 15 bases between them. Germline lookup yields CDR1 SEHNR and CDR2 FQNEAQ (reference sequence). The CDR3 contains 16 residues. This CDR3 is CASSLAEIETSYGYTF. The CDR3 DNA sequence: TGTGCCAGCAGCTTAGCCGAGATCGAGACAAGCTATGGCTACACCTTC. Full variable domain (outside the CDR3, taken from reference TRBV7-9 and TRBJ1-2): DTGVSQNPRHKITKRGQNVTFRCDPISEHNRLYWYRQTLGQGPEFLTYFQNEAQLEKSRLLSDRFSAERPKGSFSTLEIQRTEQGDSAMYLCASSLAEIETSYGYTFGSGTRLTVV.

This chain connects TRBV10-3 to TRBJ2-7; 7 bases align to TRBD1. The V and J ends lost 3 bases and 3 bases, in that order; junction bases with no gene match: 5. CDR3 length: 14 residues. Germline CDR1 and CDR2: ENHRY and SYGVKD. The CDR3 region has the DNA TGTGCCATCAGTGAAGTTGGGACAGACTACGAGCAGTACTTC. Translation gives CAISEVGTDYEQYF.

This sequence joins TRBV28 and TRBJ1-5, with D possibly being TRBD1 (5 bases). Trimming took off 2 bases at V and 2 bases at J, with 10 bases between the two ends. In germline, CDR1 is MDHEN, CDR2 SYDVKM. The CDR3 has 15 residues. This CDR3 is CASSLRGEGNQPQHF. The CDR3 bases are TGTGCCAGCAGTTTACGGGGGGAGGGCAATCAGCCCCAGCATTTT.

This chain uses TRBV11-2 with TRBJ1-4; the D gene is possibly TRBD1 (5 bases). The CDR3 consists of 17 residues. Germline V lookup: CDR1 SGHAT, CDR2 FQNNGV. The V gene lost 1 base and the J gene lost 7 bases, with 19 bases spanning the gap. The CDR3: CASSLVSGQMPREKLFF. The DNA of the CDR3 is TGTGCCAGCAGCTTAGTATCCGGACAAATGCCTCGTGAAAAACTGTTTTTT.

J is TRBJ1-4 and V is TRBV14; 9 bases map to TRBD1. The V and J ends lost 4 bases and 6 bases, in that order; junction bases with no gene match: 6. Germline V gives CDR1 SGHDN, CDR2 FVKESK. This CDR3 has 15 amino acids. CDR3 region: CASSLITGGHEKLFF. The CDR3 DNA is TGTGCCAGCAGCCTTATCACAGGGGGCCATGAAAAACTGTTTTTT.

The chain links TRBV30 to TRBJ1-2, with 9 bases fitting TRBD1. This CDR3 comprises 18 residues. Germline CDR1 and CDR2: GTSNPN and SVGIG (reference sequence). The J segment lost 1 base and the V segment lost 1 base, leaving 13 bases of the junction unmatched. The DNA of the CDR3 is TGTGCCTGGAGTGGGGACCCCGGGACAGGGATCTTTAACTATGGCTACACCTTC. The encoded protein is CAWSGDPGTGIFNYGYTF.

The CDR3 protein is CATLRLAGGNEQFF. As DNA, the CDR3 is TGTGCCACCTTACGACTAGCGGGAGGGAATGAGCAGTTCTTC. The chain has TRBV10-3 and TRBJ2-1, with 14 bases aligning to TRBD2. The CDR3 is 14 amino acids. The V and J ends lost 10 bases and 7 bases, in that order; junction bases with no gene match: 6. The germline CDR1 and CDR2 sequences are ENHRY and SYGVKD.

The V and J genes are TRBV6-6 and TRBJ2-2; a possible D gene is TRBD1 (5 bases). V lost 4 bases to trimming and J lost 4 bases, with 13 bases between them. The CDR3 sequence is 15 residues long. CDR1 is MNHNY, CDR2 SVGAGI, per germline (reference sequence). The CDR3 loop reads CASSLQVPSTGELFF. CDR3 DNA: TGTGCCAGCAGTTTACAGGTCCCCTCCACCGGGGAGCTGTTTTTT.

This clone was seen more than once but under ten times. The rearrangement links TRBV4-1 to TRBJ1-4, with TRBD1 as a possible D gene (5 bases). V was trimmed by 4 bases and J by 8 bases, leaving 11 bases between them. Looked up from germline, CDR1 is MGHRA and CDR2 is YSYEKL. CDR3 length equals 13 residues. CDR3 sequence (DNA): TGCGCCAGCAGCCCATACGGGGGGGAAAAACTGTTTTTT. Amino acids: CASSPYGGEKLFF.